This T cell receptor (beta chain) was sequenced in a study of immune evolution from preneoplasia to lung adenocarcinoma. Patient tissue came from resections in Japan or China, 2014–2017. The CDR3 is made up of 14 amino acids. Trimming pared 4 bases from V and 5 bases from J, leaving 11 bases between. Germline loops: CDR1 MDHEN, CDR2 SYDVKM. Some clones are missing from TCRdb's copy, which holds only in-frame ones; the method was immunoSEQ multiplex PCR. The sample lists 4,000 to 5,500 clones; just under 85% were seen once. General study points: Later-stage lesions appeared to have more T cells, more diversity, less clonality. From normal lung to invasive adenocarcinoma, top clone frequencies appeared to decrease.

Points on this clone: Antigen specificity is unknown.

V and J are TRBV28 and TRBJ1-4, with unresolved D. The TCR comes from an older donor with lung adenocarcinoma. The sequencing sample was made of FFPE adjacent normal lung tissue. Here the CDR3 DNA reads TGTGCCAGCAGTTCTCTCGAAGAGAATGAAAAACTGTTTTTT. It translates to CASSSLEENEKLFF.